Presented here are 8 T cell receptor beta chains from one specimen sequenced in a study of T cell repertoires in cytomegalovirus infection. TCRdb recomputed calls from the reads with MiXCR, one row per CDR3 protein. The sample shows hundreds of thousands of distinct CDR3 sequences, approximately 24% of them seen only once. The specimen sequenced was CD8+ T cells from PBMCs. Source of these receptors: a human donor in good health (CMV status not recorded). Some clones in this sample may be carry-over from other donors' samples.

J is TRBJ1-4 and V is TRBV6-5, with D perhaps TRBD1 (5 bases). The ends were cut back, 0 bases at V and 3 bases at J, with 14 bases in the middle. The CDR3 spans 17 residues. Germline CDR1 is MNHEY and CDR2 is SVGAGI. The CDR3 region has the DNA TGTGCCAGCAGTTACTCATCAGGGCCACCATCTAATGAAAAACTGTTTTTT. Protein product: CASSYSSGPPSNEKLFF.

This clonotype was counted only a few times. The chain couples TRBV7-9 to TRBJ1-1; D ambiguous. The germline gives CDR1 SEHNR, CDR2 FQNEAQ (reference sequence). Trimming removed 0 bases from V and 1 base from J, with 12 bases in between. CDR3 length: 16 amino acids. CDR3 sequence (DNA): TGTGCCAGCAGCTTAGCGGAAGAACGGGAGAACACTGAAGCTTTCTTT. This codes for CASSLAEERENTEAFF.

The sample holds many counts of this clonotype. The chain joins TRBV10-3 to TRBJ1-2, with 7 bases identical to TRBD1. The germline V gene has CDR1 ENHRY and CDR2 SYGVKD. CDR3 length: 19 residues. Trimming took 0 bases from V and 4 from J; bases not matched to a gene: 17. This chain's CDR3 is CAISESGGGSFGSIYGYTF. In nucleotides, the CDR3 is TGTGCCATCAGTGAGTCCGGAGGGGGCTCTTTTGGCTCAATCTATGGCTACACCTTC.

This clonotype was found a few times. V is TRBV7-6 and J is TRBJ1-2, with D uncertain. Looked up from germline, CDR1 is SGHVS and CDR2 is FNYEAQ. The CDR3 sequence is 15 residues long. The V gene lost 1 base and the J gene lost 5 bases, with 14 bases spanning the gap. The CDR3 DNA is TGTGCCAGCAGCTTAGATCGGCGGGTGGCTTATGGCTACACCTTC. Its translation is CASSLDRRVAYGYTF.

This clonotype was observed at least ten times. This sequence joins TRBV5-1 and TRBJ2-2; TRBD2 might be the D (6 bases). Trimming removed 5 bases from V and 2 bases from J, with 10 bases in between. CDR1 and CDR2 (germline): SGHRS, YFSETQ. The CDR3 is made up of 14 amino acids. The CDR3 DNA sequence: TGCGCCAGCAGTCCGGGGGTTAACACCGGGGAGCTGTTTTTT. It translates to CASSPGVNTGELFF.

This clonotype was counted a few times. The rearrangement joins TRBV12-3 or TRBV12-4 to TRBJ1-2, with a weak D call TRBD1 (5 bases). This CDR3 has 12 residues. Trimming pared 5 bases from V and 5 bases from J, leaving 9 bases between. CDR3 nucleotide sequence: TGTGCCAGCAGTGTGGGGGGTTATGGCTACACCTTC. This codes for CASSVGGYGYTF.

The chain uses TRBV4-1 and TRBJ2-7, with 10 bases matching TRBD1. This CDR3 is built from 18 residues. In germline, CDR1 is MGHRA, CDR2 YSYEKL. The J segment lost 3 bases and the V segment lost 4 bases, leaving 15 bases of the junction unmatched. CDR3 protein: CASSRVEVGQGVDYEQYF. The CDR3 DNA reads TGCGCCAGCAGCCGGGTCGAGGTCGGACAGGGGGTGGACTACGAGCAGTACTTC.

Ten or more counts support this clonotype. The V gene is TRBV28, the J gene TRBJ2-3; D could derive from TRBD1 or TRBD2 (5 bases each). Trimming cost V 3 bases and J 5 bases, with 12 bases left between them. Per the germline V gene, CDR1 is MDHEN and CDR2 is SYDVKM. The CDR3 runs 14 residues. The CDR3 DNA reads TGTGCCAGCAGTTTCCCCGGGGCAGGAGATACGCAGTATTTT. This gives the protein CASSFPGAGDTQYF. Using reference TRBV28 and TRBJ2-3 for the parts outside the CDR3, the full variable domain is DVKVTQSSRYLVKRTGEKVFLECVQDMDHENMFWYRQDPGLGLRLIYFSYDVKMKEKGDIPEGYSVSREKKERFSLILESASTNQTSMYLCASSFPGAGDTQYFGPGTRLTVL.